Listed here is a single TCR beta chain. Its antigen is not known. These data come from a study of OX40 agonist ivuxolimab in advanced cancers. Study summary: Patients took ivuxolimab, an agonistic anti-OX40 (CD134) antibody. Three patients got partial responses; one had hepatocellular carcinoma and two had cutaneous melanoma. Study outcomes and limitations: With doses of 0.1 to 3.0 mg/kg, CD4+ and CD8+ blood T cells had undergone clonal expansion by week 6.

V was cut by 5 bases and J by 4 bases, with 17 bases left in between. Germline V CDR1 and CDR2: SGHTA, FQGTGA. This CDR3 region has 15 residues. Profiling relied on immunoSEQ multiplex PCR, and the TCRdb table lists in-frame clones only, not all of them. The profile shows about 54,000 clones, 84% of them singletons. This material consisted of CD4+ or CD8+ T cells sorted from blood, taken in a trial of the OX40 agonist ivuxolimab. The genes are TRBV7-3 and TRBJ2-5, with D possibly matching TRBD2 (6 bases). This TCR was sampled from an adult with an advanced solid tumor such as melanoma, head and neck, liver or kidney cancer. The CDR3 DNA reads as TGTGCCAGCAGCGTCTTAGCGGTCGGGGGAGAGACCCAGTACTTC. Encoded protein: CASSVLAVGGETQYF.